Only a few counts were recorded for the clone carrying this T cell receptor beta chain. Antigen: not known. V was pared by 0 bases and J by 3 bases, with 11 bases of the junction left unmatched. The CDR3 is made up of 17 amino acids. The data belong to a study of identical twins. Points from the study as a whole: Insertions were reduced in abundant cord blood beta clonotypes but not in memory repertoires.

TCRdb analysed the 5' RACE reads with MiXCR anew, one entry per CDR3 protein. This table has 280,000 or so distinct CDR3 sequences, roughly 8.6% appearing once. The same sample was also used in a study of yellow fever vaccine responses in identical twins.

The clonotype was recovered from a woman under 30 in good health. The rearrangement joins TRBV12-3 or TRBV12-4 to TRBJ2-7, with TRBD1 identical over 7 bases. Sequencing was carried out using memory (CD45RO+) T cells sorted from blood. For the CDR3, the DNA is TGTGCCAGCAGTTTAGCCCATTACATAGGGGGCAGCTACGAGCAGTACTTC. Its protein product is CASSLAHYIGGSYEQYF.